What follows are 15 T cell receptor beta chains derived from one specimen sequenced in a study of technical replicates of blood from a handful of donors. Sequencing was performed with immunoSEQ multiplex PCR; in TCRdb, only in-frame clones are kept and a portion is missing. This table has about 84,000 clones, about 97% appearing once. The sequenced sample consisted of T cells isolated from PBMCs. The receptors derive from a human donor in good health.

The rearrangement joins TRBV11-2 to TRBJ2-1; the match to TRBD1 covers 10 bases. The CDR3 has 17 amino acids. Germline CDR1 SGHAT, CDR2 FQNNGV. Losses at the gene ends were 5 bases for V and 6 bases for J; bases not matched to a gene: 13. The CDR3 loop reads CASSPRLGTGEGNEQFF. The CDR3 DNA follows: TGTGCCAGCAGCCCCCGGTTGGGGACAGGGGAAGGCAATGAGCAGTTCTTC.

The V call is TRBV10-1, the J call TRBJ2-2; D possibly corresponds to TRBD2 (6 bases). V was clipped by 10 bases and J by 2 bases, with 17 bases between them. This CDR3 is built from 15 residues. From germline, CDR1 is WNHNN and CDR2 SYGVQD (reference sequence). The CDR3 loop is CAKIYGGVNTGELFF. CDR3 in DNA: TGCGCCAAGATATACGGGGGTGTCAACACCGGGGAGCTGTTTTTT.

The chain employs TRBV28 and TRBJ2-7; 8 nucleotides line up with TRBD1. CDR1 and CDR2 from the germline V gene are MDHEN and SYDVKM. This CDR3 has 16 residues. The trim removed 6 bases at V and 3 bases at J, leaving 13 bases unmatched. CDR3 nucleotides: TGTGCCAGCAGCCCCTCCGGTTGGGACAGGATCTACGAGCAGTACTTC. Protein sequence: CASSPSGWDRIYEQYF.

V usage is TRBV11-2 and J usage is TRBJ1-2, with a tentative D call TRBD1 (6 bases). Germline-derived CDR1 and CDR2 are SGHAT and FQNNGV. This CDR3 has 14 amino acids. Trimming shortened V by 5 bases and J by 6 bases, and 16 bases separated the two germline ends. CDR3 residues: CASSPLTGIHGYTF. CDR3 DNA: TGTGCCAGCAGCCCCCTGACAGGTATACATGGCTACACCTTC.

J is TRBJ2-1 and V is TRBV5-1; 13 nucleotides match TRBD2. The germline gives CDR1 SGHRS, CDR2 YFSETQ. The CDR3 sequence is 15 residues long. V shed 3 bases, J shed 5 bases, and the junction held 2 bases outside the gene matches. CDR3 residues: CASSSGLAGDNEQFF. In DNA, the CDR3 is TGCGCCAGCAGCTCAGGACTAGCGGGAGACAATGAGCAGTTCTTC.

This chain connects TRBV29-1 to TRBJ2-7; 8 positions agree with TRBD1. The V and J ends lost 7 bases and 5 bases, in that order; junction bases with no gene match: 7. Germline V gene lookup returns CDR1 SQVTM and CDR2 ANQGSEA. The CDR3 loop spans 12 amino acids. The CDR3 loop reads CSARQGLDEQYF. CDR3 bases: TGCAGCGCACGACAGGGGCTTGACGAGCAGTACTTC.

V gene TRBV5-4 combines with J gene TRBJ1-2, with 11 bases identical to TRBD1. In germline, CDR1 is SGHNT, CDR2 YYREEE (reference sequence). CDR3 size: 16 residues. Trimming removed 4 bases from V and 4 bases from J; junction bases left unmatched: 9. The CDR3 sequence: CASSAPGQGVIYGYTF. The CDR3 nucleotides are TGTGCCAGCAGCGCTCCGGGACAGGGGGTTATCTATGGCTACACCTTC. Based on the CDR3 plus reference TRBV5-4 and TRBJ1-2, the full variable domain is ETGVTQSPTHLIKTRGQQVTLRCSSQSGHNTVSWYQQALGQGPQFIFQYYREEENGRGNFPPRFSGLQFPNYSSELNVNALELDDSALYLCASSAPGQGVIYGYTFGSGTRLTVV.

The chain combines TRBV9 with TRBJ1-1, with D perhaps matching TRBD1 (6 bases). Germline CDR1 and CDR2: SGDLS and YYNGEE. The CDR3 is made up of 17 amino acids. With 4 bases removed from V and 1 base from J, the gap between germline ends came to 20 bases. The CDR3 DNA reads TGTGCCAGCAGCCTCACAGGTGGACAGTTTAGGAACACTGAAGCTTTCTTT. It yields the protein CASSLTGGQFRNTEAFF.

The CDR3 loop is CASSPLAENTEAFF. The CDR3 DNA reads TGCGCCAGCAGCCCGCTGGCTGAAAACACTGAAGCTTTCTTT. V gene TRBV5-1 combines with J gene TRBJ1-1; D unresolved. V was clipped by 4 bases and J by 2 bases, with 12 bases between them. The length of the CDR3 is 14 residues. Germline CDR1 reads SGHRS; CDR2 reads YFSETQ.

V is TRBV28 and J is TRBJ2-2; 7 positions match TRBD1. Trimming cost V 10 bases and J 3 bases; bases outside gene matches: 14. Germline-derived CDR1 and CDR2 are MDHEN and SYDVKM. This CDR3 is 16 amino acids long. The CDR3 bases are TGTGCCACCAGGGACAGTCGGAGTGGGTACACCGGGGAGCTGTTTTTT. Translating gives CATRDSRSGYTGELFF.

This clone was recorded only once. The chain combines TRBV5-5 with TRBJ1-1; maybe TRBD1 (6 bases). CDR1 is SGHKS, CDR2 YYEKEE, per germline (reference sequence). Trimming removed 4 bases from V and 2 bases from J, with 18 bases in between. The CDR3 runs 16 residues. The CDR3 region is CASSPAGTLPNTEAFF. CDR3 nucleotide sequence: TGTGCCAGCAGCCCCGCCGGGACACTCCCTAACACTGAAGCTTTCTTT.

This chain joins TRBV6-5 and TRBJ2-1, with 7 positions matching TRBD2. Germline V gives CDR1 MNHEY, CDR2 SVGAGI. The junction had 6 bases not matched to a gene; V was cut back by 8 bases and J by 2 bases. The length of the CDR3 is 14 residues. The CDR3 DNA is TGTGCCAGCGCTAGCGGTCTGACCTACAATGAGCAGTTCTTC. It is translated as CASASGLTYNEQFF.

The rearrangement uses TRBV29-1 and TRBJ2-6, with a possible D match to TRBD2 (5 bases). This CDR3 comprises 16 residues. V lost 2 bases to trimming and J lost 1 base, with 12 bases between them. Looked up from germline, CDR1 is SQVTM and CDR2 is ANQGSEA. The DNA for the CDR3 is TGCAGCGTTGAATCCCGCGGGCAGTCTGGGGCCAACGTCCTGACTTTC. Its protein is CSVESRGQSGANVLTF.

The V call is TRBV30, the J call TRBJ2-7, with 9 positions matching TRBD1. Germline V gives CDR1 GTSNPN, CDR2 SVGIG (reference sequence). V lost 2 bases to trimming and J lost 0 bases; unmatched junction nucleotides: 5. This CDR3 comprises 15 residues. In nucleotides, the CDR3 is TGTGCCTGGAGTTGGGGGACAGGGACCTCCTACGAGCAGTACTTC. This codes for CAWSWGTGTSYEQYF.

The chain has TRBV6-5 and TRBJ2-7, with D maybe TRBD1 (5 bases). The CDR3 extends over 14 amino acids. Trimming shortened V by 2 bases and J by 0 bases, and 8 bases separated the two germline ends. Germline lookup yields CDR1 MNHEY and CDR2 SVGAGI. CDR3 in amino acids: CASSYDSLSYEQYF. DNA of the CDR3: TGTGCCAGCAGTTACGACAGCCTCTCCTACGAGCAGTACTTC.